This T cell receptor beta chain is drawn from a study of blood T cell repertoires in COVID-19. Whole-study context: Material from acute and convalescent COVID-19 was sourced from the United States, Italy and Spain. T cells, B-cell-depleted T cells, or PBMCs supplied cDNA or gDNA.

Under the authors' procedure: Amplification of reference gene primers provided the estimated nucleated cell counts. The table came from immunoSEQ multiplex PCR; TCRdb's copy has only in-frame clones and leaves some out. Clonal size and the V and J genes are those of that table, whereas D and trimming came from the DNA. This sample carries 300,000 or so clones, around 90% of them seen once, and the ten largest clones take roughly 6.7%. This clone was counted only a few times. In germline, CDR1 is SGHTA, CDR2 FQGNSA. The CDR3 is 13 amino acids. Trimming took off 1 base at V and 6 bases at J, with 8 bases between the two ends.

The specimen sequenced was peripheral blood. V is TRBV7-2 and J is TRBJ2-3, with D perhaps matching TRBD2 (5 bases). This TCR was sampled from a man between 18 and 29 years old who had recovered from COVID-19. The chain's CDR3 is CASSLGRGDTQYF. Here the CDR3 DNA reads TGTGCCAGCAGCTTAGGTAGAGGGGATACGCAGTATTTT.